This section outlines one TCR beta chain sequence together with its context. This clonotype was seen more than once but under ten times. What antigen it recognizes has not been identified. Base qualities are not at hand, and no much larger clone is one base apart. This sample stems from a study of T-cell memory formation after mild COVID-19 (dated by TCRdb to the early 2020s). Study-level background: TCR sequence clusters from the two donors were largely donor specific. In two donors, T-cell clones that expanded and contracted after mild COVID-19 were followed by sequencing TCRalpha and TCRbeta repertoires longitudinally. Two young, previously healthy adult volunteers made up the cohort, one male and one female. Paper-wide results and their limitations: The study included only a couple of mild cases, and larger cohorts that include severe cases with pre-infection samples were judged to be necessary. Whether the second-wave clones peaking on day 37 were SARS-CoV-2 specific was not confirmed. From day 15 to 85, contracting clones showed balanced CD4/CD8 phenotypes, whereas a second wave of clones that expanded from day 15 to 37 leaned towards CD4+. Some responding clones were found in pre-infection memory, which suggests that pre-existing cross-reactive memory T cells took part in the SARS-CoV-2 response. Contracting CD4+ clones were found mainly in CM and EM memory subsets, while CD8+ clones were enriched in EMRA.

Ficoll-Paque density gradient centrifugation was the method used to isolate PBMCs. For CDR1 and CDR2, the germline V gene lists SGHRS and YFSETQ. Spanning cysteine to phenylalanine, the CDR3 consists of 16 amino acids. Just the 48-base CDR3 DNA is kept, in frame starting at base 1. Germline trimming: 3 bases from V, 1 base from J; junction bases outside gene matches: 4. Sequencing was performed on an Illumina NovaSeq 6000. TCRalpha and TCRbeta cDNA libraries were constructed by 5'RACE with constant-segment primers, with sample barcodes and unique molecular identifiers being introduced. RNA was extracted from every sample with Trizol reagent. Library amplification was performed in two PCR steps, and a second sample barcode and Illumina TruSeq adapters were introduced in the second step. Sequencing of the libraries was done on an Illumina NovaSeq, producing 2 x 150 bp paired-end reads. In the original analysis: The reads were demultiplexed and collapsed into UMI-guided consensus sequences using migec v1.2.7. Using mixcr v2.1.11, UMI consensuses were aligned to TRA and TRB V and J templates and then assembled into clonotypes. A clonotype was counted as expanded or contracted only if both edgeR and NoisET called the change significant, with noise models trained on biological replicates. For edgeR calls, a false discovery rate-adjusted p below 0.01 and a log2 fold-change threshold of 1 were applied. PCA with hierarchical clustering of max-normalized trajectories of the 1000 most abundant clonotypes was used as exploratory dynamics analysis. Separately sequenced CD4+ and CD8+ repertoires were used to assign the CD4 or CD8 phenotype of responding clones. TCRdb passed the public sequencing reads through fastp at Q25 and MiXCR, retaining productive beta sequences. Records with the same CDR3 protein are collapsed into one entry carrying the most frequent genes and DNA. What appears here as the V and J calls and clone size reflects TCRdb's work, not the paper's. This sample has fewer than 200,000 distinct CDR3 sequences in its table, and about 22% of those were observed once. Roughly 23% of the sample is held by the ten biggest clonotypes.

The material sequenced was PBMCs or a T cell subset sorted from them (not recorded which). This TCR derives from an adult woman who had mild COVID-19 (a few samples of this study predate the infection). The sample titles of this study are shuffled in the database, so cell type and time point are left out; the donor was told from shared clones. The sequence links TRBV5-1 to TRBJ2-3, and 11 junction bases match TRBD2. The CDR3 here reads CASSSVLAGGTDTQYF. In nucleotide form, the sequence is TGCGCCAGCAGCTCGGTACTAGCGGGGGGCACAGATACGCAGTATTTT.